The source of this TCR beta chain is a study of regulatory T cells in long-lasting Graves disease. Study-wide context: Prior antithyroid drug treatment in newly diagnosed Graves' patients lasted under 3 months.

This sample's time point: newly diagnosed GD, antithyroid drugs for less than 3 months. Making the TCR library involved RNA that had been extracted from PBMCs. Germline CDR1 is LNHDA and CDR2 is SQIVND (reference sequence). The CDR3 loop spans 13 amino acids. The ends lost 4 bases at V and 7 bases at J; junction bases unmatched: 4. Both iRepertoire HTBI primers and Arm-PCR of CDR3 regions were used to build the TCR beta libraries. Each CDR3 protein gets one entry after TCRdb re-called the multiplex PCR reads with MiXCR. The sample records more than 450,000 distinct CDR3 sequences, around 15% being singletons. These data also formed part of another study, on T cells in Graves' hyperthyroidism and ophthalmopathy.

The sequence was collected from a man aged 40-49 years with Graves disease. V is TRBV19 and J is TRBJ2-3; 8 bases map to TRBD1. Sequencing was performed on peripheral blood mononuclear cells (PBMCs), taken at new diagnosis, from a patient treated with antithyroid drugs. CDR3 coding DNA: TGTGCCAGTAGTACAGGGGGCGTAAATACGCAGTATTTT. This codes for CASSTGGVNTQYF. Combining the CDR3 with reference TRBV19 and TRBJ2-3 gives the whole variable domain DGGITQSPKYLFRKEGQNVTLSCEQNLNHDAMYWYRQDPGQGLRLIYYSQIVNDFQKGDIAEGYSVSREKKESFPLTVTSAQKNPTAFYLCASSTGGVNTQYFGPGTRLTVL.